Presented here are 28 T cell receptor beta chains from one specimen sequenced in a study of blood T cell repertoires in COVID-19. Produced via immunoSEQ multiplex PCR; TCRdb's table is partial and in-frame only. The table has fewer than 250,000 clones, around 85% seen once. Sequencing was carried out using peripheral blood. The receptors shown here come from a man in his sixties with COVID-19, enrolled during active disease.

J is TRBJ2-7 and V is TRBV2; unclear D gene. V gave up 7 bases and J gave up 2 bases, with 15 bases separating them. CDR1 and CDR2 (germline): SNHLY, FYNNEI. This CDR3 has 14 amino acids. CDR3 sequence reads: CASKLPTSPYEQYF. CDR3 DNA: TGTGCCAGCAAGCTACCGACAAGTCCCTACGAGCAGTACTTC.

The chain joins TRBV6-2 or TRBV6-3 to TRBJ1-2; 8 nucleotides align to TRBD1. V trimming: 0 bases; J trimming: 8 bases; junction bases outside the gene matches: 8. The CDR3 extends over 15 amino acids. Germline V gene data show CDR1 as MNHEY and CDR2 as SVGEGT. This CDR3 is CASSYSRTGRSGYTF. In DNA, the CDR3 is TGTGCCAGCAGTTACTCACGGACAGGGAGGAGCGGCTACACCTTC.

This clone has just a few counts. V is TRBV28 and J is TRBJ1-2; maybe TRBD1 (5 bases). Germline V gene data show CDR1 as MDHEN and CDR2 as SYDVKM. The CDR3 consists of 13 residues. Trimming stripped 6 bases from V and 2 bases from J, with 10 bases between. CDR3 region: CASSQPGNYGYTF. DNA of the CDR3: TGTGCCAGCAGCCAGCCAGGGAACTATGGCTACACCTTC.

The chain couples TRBV18 to TRBJ1-3; TRBD1 matches 9 bases. The CDR3 totals 15 residues. The germline gives CDR1 KGHSH, CDR2 LQKENI. Trimming took 5 bases from V and 4 from J; bases not matched to a gene: 6. CDR3 DNA sequence: TGTGCCAGCTCATCACAGGGGGCGGAAGGAAACACCATATATTTT. Translated: CASSSQGAEGNTIYF.

This clone was detected only a few times. The chain couples TRBV14 to TRBJ1-1; tentative D call: TRBD1 (5 bases). Germline lookup yields CDR1 SGHDN and CDR2 FVKESK. Trimming removed 1 base at V and 4 bases at J, with 10 bases between. The CDR3 spans 14 residues. CDR3 sequence: CASSQVDGATEAFF. The CDR3 DNA is TGTGCCAGCAGCCAAGTCGATGGGGCCACTGAAGCTTTCTTT.

The chain uses TRBV27 and TRBJ1-4; weak D call: TRBD1 (5 bases). V lost 5 bases and J 13 bases, leaving 20 bases between the germline ends. The CDR3 is made up of 14 amino acids. Germline V gene sequence: CDR1 MNHEY, CDR2 SMNVEV (reference sequence). The CDR3 sequence is CASSPRDPLRGLFF. The CDR3, as DNA: TGTGCCAGCAGTCCGCGAGACCCCTTAAGGGGACTGTTTTTT.

The genes are TRBV6-4 and TRBJ2-1; 7 bases align to TRBD2. This CDR3 has 12 residues. V lost 3 bases to trimming and J lost 15 bases; unmatched junction nucleotides: 8. Germline values: CDR1 MRHNA, CDR2 SNTAGT. Here the CDR3 reads CASSDGGRGWFF. DNA of the CDR3: TGTGCCAGCAGTGATGGAGGGAGGGGTTGGTTCTTC.

The genes are TRBV18 and TRBJ2-1, with 10 bases fitting TRBD1. The CDR3 extends over 15 amino acids. The germline V gene has CDR1 KGHSH and CDR2 LQKENI. The J segment lost 8 bases and the V segment lost 6 bases, leaving 10 bases of the junction unmatched. CDR3 amino acids: CASSFRDRGMDEQFF. CDR3 coding DNA: TGTGCCAGCTCCTTCCGGGACAGGGGTATGGATGAGCAGTTCTTC.

V is TRBV2 and J is TRBJ1-6, with 9 bases matching TRBD1. The CDR3 has 16 amino acids. J gave up 9 bases and V 6 bases, and 12 bases lay outside the gene matches. Germline V gene data show CDR1 as SNHLY and CDR2 as FYNNEI. CDR3 protein: CASSTKTGGFGSPLHF. In DNA, the CDR3 is TGTGCCAGCAGCACAAAGACAGGGGGGTTTGGTTCACCCCTCCACTTT.

V and J are TRBV28 and TRBJ2-7, with D perhaps TRBD2 (6 bases). Germline lookup yields CDR1 MDHEN and CDR2 SYDVKM. V shed 8 bases and J shed 3 bases, with 23 bases lying between them. This CDR3 contains 16 residues. In DNA form, the CDR3 reads TGTGCCAGCTGTGGGGGGAGGTGGACCCAGGGCTACGAGCAGTACTTC. Its translation is CASCGGRWTQGYEQYF.

This chain links TRBV18 with TRBJ2-1, with D tentatively TRBD2 (5 bases). The ends were cut back, 6 bases at V and 8 bases at J, with 20 bases in the middle. The CDR3 has 15 amino acids. In germline, CDR1 is KGHSH, CDR2 LQKENI. CDR3 sequence: CASSLAGRRTDEQFF. Here the CDR3 DNA reads TGTGCCAGCTCCCTGGCAGGAAGGAGGACCGATGAGCAGTTCTTC.

The chain carries TRBV5-1 and TRBJ1-1, with a tentative D call TRBD1 (5 bases). Germline-derived CDR1 and CDR2 are SGHRS and YFSETQ. V was trimmed by 4 bases and J by 1 base, leaving 8 bases between them. The CDR3 consists of 13 residues. Here the CDR3 reads CASSVDRNTEAFF. The CDR3 DNA follows: TGCGCCAGCAGCGTTGACAGGAACACTGAAGCTTTCTTT.

This clone was observed a single time. This chain uses TRBV16 with TRBJ1-2; 7 bases line up with TRBD1. Per the germline V gene, CDR1 is KGHSY and CDR2 is FQNENV. Trimming cost V 0 bases and J 8 bases; bases outside gene matches: 12. CDR3 size: 16 residues. The CDR3 here is CASSQSFSRTGGGYTF. CDR3 DNA sequence: TGTGCCAGCAGCCAATCCTTTTCCCGGACAGGAGGCGGCTACACCTTC. Full variable domain (remainder filled in from reference TRBV16 and TRBJ1-2): GEEVAQTPKHLVRGEGQKAKLYCAPIKGHSYVFWYQQVLKNEFKFLISFQNENVFDETGMPKERFSAKCLPNSPCSLEIQATKLEDSAVYFCASSQSFSRTGGGYTFGSGTRLTVV.

The chain recombines TRBV2 with TRBJ1-4; possibly TRBD1 for D (6 bases). Trimming removed 7 bases at V and 0 bases at J, with 12 bases between. Per the germline V gene, CDR1 is SNHLY and CDR2 is FYNNEI. The CDR3 extends over 15 amino acids. The CDR3 spells CASIWTAATNEKLFF. CDR3 coding DNA: TGTGCCAGCATATGGACAGCGGCAACTAATGAAAAACTGTTTTTT.

This chain uses TRBV6-1 with TRBJ2-5; the D gene is possibly TRBD2 (5 bases). Germline CDR1 and CDR2: MNHNS and SASEGT. Between the trimmed V and J ends, which lost 4 bases and 2 bases, there was a span of 17 bases. The CDR3 extends over 16 amino acids. For the CDR3, the DNA is TGTGCCAGCAGTGCCCAACCTGAGGGCAGGCAAGAGACCCAGTACTTC. It codes for CASSAQPEGRQETQYF.

This clone has just a few counts. The chain carries TRBV18 and TRBJ1-1, with D uncertain. V was shortened by 4 bases and J by 4 bases, with 16 bases between the two germline ends. Germline-derived CDR1 and CDR2 are KGHSH and LQKENI. This CDR3 comprises 15 residues. The CDR3 region has the DNA TGTGCCAGCTCACTTGCGCGCCTCGAGTTCACTGAAGCTTTCTTT. It codes for CASSLARLEFTEAFF.

The V and J genes are TRBV6-6 and TRBJ1-3, with 7 bases that match TRBD1. V lost 2 bases, J lost 0 bases, and 4 bases stayed unmatched. Germline-derived CDR1 and CDR2 are MNHNY and SVGAGI (reference sequence). CDR3 size: 16 residues. The CDR3: CASSYGQAFSGNTIYF. Written as DNA, the CDR3 is TGTGCCAGCAGTTACGGACAGGCCTTCTCTGGAAACACCATATATTTT.

J is TRBJ2-1 and V is TRBV7-8; D is undetermined. This CDR3 is 13 amino acids long. Germline V gene lookup returns CDR1 SGHVS and CDR2 FQNEAQ. V was pared by 1 base and J by 4 bases, with 5 bases between. CDR3 sequence: CASSLEAYNEQFF. The CDR3 DNA follows: TGTGCCAGCAGCTTAGAAGCTTACAATGAGCAGTTCTTC.

The V gene is TRBV30, the J gene TRBJ2-3, with 7 nucleotides matching TRBD1. V shed 5 bases, J shed 5 bases, and the junction held 7 bases outside the gene matches. The CDR3 has 13 amino acids. Germline values: CDR1 GTSNPN, CDR2 SVGIG (reference sequence). The CDR3 region is CAWEQGQGDTQYF. In nucleotides, the CDR3 is TGTGCCTGGGAACAGGGGCAGGGAGATACGCAGTATTTT.

The gene calls are TRBV7-6 and TRBJ2-7, with 11 bases aligning to TRBD1. CDR3 length equals 14 residues. Germline V gene lookup returns CDR1 SGHVS and CDR2 FNYEAQ. Trimming took 5 bases from V and 3 from J; bases not matched to a gene: 3. The CDR3 protein is CASSEGTGGYEQYF. The CDR3, as DNA: TGTGCCAGCAGCGAAGGGACAGGGGGCTACGAGCAGTACTTC.

The gene calls are TRBV2 and TRBJ1-5, with D possibly matching TRBD1 (5 bases). CDR3 size: 13 residues. Per the germline V gene, CDR1 is SNHLY and CDR2 is FYNNEI. V lost 6 bases and J lost 2, with 8 bases in between. Here the CDR3 reads CASRAGRNQPQHF. The CDR3 nucleotides read TGTGCCAGCAGGGCAGGGCGCAATCAGCCCCAGCATTTT.

This clone was seen a single time. The chain links TRBV7-2 to TRBJ2-7; TRBD1 matches 8 bases. CDR1 SGHTA and CDR2 FQGNSA come from the germline V gene. The CDR3 contains 16 residues. Trimming at V came to 0 bases and at J to 5 bases, leaving 9 bases not matched to a gene. CDR3 loop: CASSLAQTGVGHEQYF. The CDR3 DNA reads as TGTGCCAGCAGCTTAGCGCAGACAGGGGTAGGCCACGAGCAGTACTTC.

This sequence joins TRBV9 and TRBJ2-2, with 8 bases matching TRBD1. The germline V gene encodes CDR1 SGDLS and CDR2 YYNGEE. V dropped 4 bases and J dropped 5; count of bases not matched to a gene: 7. The CDR3 consists of 15 residues. DNA for the CDR3: TGTGCCAGCAGCCCAGGGGGCGTAGTTACCGGGGAGCTGTTTTTT. As protein: CASSPGGVVTGELFF.

V gene TRBV7-8 combines with J gene TRBJ1-2, with D maybe TRBD1 (6 bases). The CDR3 extends over 13 amino acids. With 1 base removed from V and 6 bases from J, the gap between germline ends came to 9 bases. Germline V gives CDR1 SGHVS, CDR2 FQNEAQ. This CDR3 reads CASSLGGGNGYTF. DNA for the CDR3: TGTGCCAGCAGCTTAGGAGGGGGTAATGGCTACACCTTC.

This sequence joins TRBV3-1 (or the pseudogene TRBV3-2) and TRBJ2-3; possible D gene TRBD2, 6 bases. Between the trimmed V and J ends, which lost 0 bases and 4 bases, there was a span of 11 bases. The CDR3 has 15 residues. The germline V gene has CDR1 LGHDT and CDR2 YNNKEL (reference sequence). CDR3 bases: TGTGCCAGCAGCCAAGATTACGGGAGCGCAGATACGCAGTATTTT. Translated: CASSQDYGSADTQYF.

This chain connects TRBV2 to TRBJ1-2; D remains unclear. Germline V gene data show CDR1 as SNHLY and CDR2 as FYNNEI. Trimming took 6 bases from V and 3 from J, leaving 20 bases between them. The CDR3 is 16 residues long. CDR3 in amino acids: CASRAPWPEKYYGYTF. The CDR3 bases are TGTGCCAGCAGGGCCCCGTGGCCCGAAAAATACTATGGCTACACCTTC.

This clone was seen only once. V gene TRBV28 combines with J gene TRBJ2-7, with 7 nucleotides matching TRBD2. The CDR3 runs 18 residues. From germline, CDR1 is MDHEN and CDR2 SYDVKM. J lost 1 base, V lost 1 base, and 13 bases had no gene match. CDR3 in amino acids: CASSLFFAGEGLSYEQYF. CDR3 nucleotide sequence: TGTGCCAGCAGTTTATTTTTCGCGGGAGAAGGTCTATCCTACGAGCAGTACTTC. Looking up the rest from reference TRBV28 and TRBJ2-7 gives the full variable domain: DVKVTQSSRYLVKRTGEKVFLECVQDMDHENMFWYRQDPGLGLRLIYFSYDVKMKEKGDIPEGYSVSREKKERFSLILESASTNQTSMYLCASSLFFAGEGLSYEQYFGPGTRLTVT.

V usage is TRBV3-1 (or the pseudogene TRBV3-2) and J usage is TRBJ1-1; D is perhaps TRBD1 (6 bases). Trimming shortened V by 5 bases and J by 1 base, and 14 bases separated the two germline ends. There are 15 residues in the CDR3. The germline gives CDR1 LGHDT, CDR2 YNNKEL (reference sequence). The CDR3 DNA reads as TGTGCCAGCAGCTCCTCAGGGGCGGGGAACACTGAAGCTTTCTTT. Its protein is CASSSSGAGNTEAFF.